Listed below are T cell receptor beta chains from one sample, sequenced in a study of shared clonotypes between healthy human individuals. Assay: immunoSEQ multiplex PCR; the TCRdb copy retains only in-frame clones and omits some. The table lists millions of clones, approximately 94% of them singletons. Sequenced sample: naive CD4+ T cells sorted from blood. These receptors were obtained from a man younger than 35 in good health. Both conserved end residues are part of each CDR3. D genes are given only for firm matches. Clone size appears in some rows only: once, few, many, or a class for an expanded clone.

>TRBD2|.|TRBV9|TRBJ2-5
TGTGCCAGCAGCGAGTCCCCTGGCGGGGGGAAAGAGACCCAGTACTTC
CASSESPGGGKETQYF
>.|.|TRBV18|TRBJ2-3
TGTGCCAGCTCACCGATGCAGGGCGAATTGACAGATACGCAGTATTTT
CASSPMQGELTDTQYF
>.|.|TRBV7-2|TRBJ2-7
TGTGCCAGCAGCGACGGACAATGGGACGAGCAGTACTTC
CASSDGQWDEQYF
>TRBD1|.|TRBV28|TRBJ1-2
TGTGCCAGCACAGGGGGCCCTGGCTACACCTTC
CASTGGPGYTF
>TRBD1|.|TRBV6-5|TRBJ2-7
TGTGCCAGCAGTTCGACAGGGGGCGAGCAGTACTTC
CASSSTGGEQYF
>.|.|TRBV19|TRBJ2-7
TGTGCCAGTAGTACGGCCCAAACCTATGTCTACGAGCAGTACTTC
CASSTAQTYVYEQYF
>.|.|TRBV19|TRBJ2-6
TGTGCCAGTAGTATCCAAACCGGGGCGTCTGGGGCCAACGTCCTGACTTTC
CASSIQTGASGANVLTF
>TRBD2|.|TRBV5-6|TRBJ2-2
TGTGCCAGCAGCGAAGAGCGTCTAGCGGCCCGAGGCGGGGAGCTGTTTTTT
CASSEERLAARGGELFF
>.|once|TRBV19|TRBJ1-4
TGTGCCAGTAGCCTTCAGGGCATGTTGAATGAAAAACTGTTTTTT
CASSLQGMLNEKLFF
>.|.|TRBV11-2|TRBJ1-3
TGTGCCAGCAGCTTAGACAGGGATGGAAACACCATATATTTT
CASSLDRDGNTIYF
>.|.|TRBV2|TRBJ2-7
TGTGCCAGCAGTGACAGTACCTACGAGCAGTACTTC
CASSDSTYEQYF
>.|.|TRBV9|TRBJ2-3
TGTGCCAGCAGCGGGGGGTTCCTTGTAGATACGCAGTATTTT
CASSGGFLVDTQYF
>.|.|TRBV6-1|TRBJ1-1
TGTGCCGTGCGGCAACCAAACACTGAAGCTTTCTTT
CAVRQPNTEAFF
>TRBD1|.|TRBV9|TRBJ1-2
TGTGCCAGCAGCGTGGGACAGGGACCCTATGGCTACACCTTC
CASSVGQGPYGYTF